Listed below are T cell receptor beta chains from one sample, sequenced in a study of T cell changes during pregnancy in multiple sclerosis. The table came from immunoSEQ multiplex PCR; TCRdb's copy has only in-frame clones and leaves some out. The profile shows 40,000 or so clones, 89% of them singletons. The source was CD4+ T cells from peripheral blood mononuclear cells, collected in the first trimester of pregnancy. These receptors all come from a female donor with multiple sclerosis, enrolled in a pregnancy study. CDR3s leave out the opening cysteine and the closing phenylalanine or tryptophan. D genes are given only for firm matches.

v_call	j_call	d_call	cdr3_aa
TRBV29-1	TRBJ2-3	TRBD2	SGLRLAGDRTDTQY
TRBV6-1	TRBJ2-4	TRBD2	ASSAGTSGLGDIQY
TRBV2	TRBJ2-3	-	ASAGHGRQDTQY
TRBV18	TRBJ2-2	TRBD2	ASSIAGLGELF
TRBV2	TRBJ2-3	-	ASSRGQDTQY
TRBV7-8	TRBJ1-4	-	ASSSHRVEKLF
TRBV6-6	TRBJ2-2	-	ASSQGRDTGELF
TRBV7-9	TRBJ1-1	-	ASSLVSGTEAF
TRBV6-5	TRBJ1-2	-	ASRETGNNYGYT
TRBV9	TRBJ2-2	-	ASSVGGTERGELF
TRBV5-1	TRBJ1-2	TRBD1	ASSPPWTGEHRGYT
TRBV19	TRBJ2-7	TRBD2	ASKDGRADEQY
TRBV6-1	TRBJ1-3	TRBD1	ASSLTGVSGNTIY
TRBV18	TRBJ1-5	-	ASSPLGRESNQPQH
TRBV4-2	TRBJ1-3	-	ASSLRHGDSGNTIY
TRBV5-1	TRBJ1-1	-	ASSYQGITEAF
TRBV18	TRBJ2-3	-	ASSPPNIDTQY
TRBV9	TRBJ2-1	-	ASSVGGGSYNEQF
TRBV10-3	TRBJ2-1	TRBD2	AISEGSGRSYNEQF
TRBV6-1	TRBJ1-2	-	ASRTGSYGYT
TRBV29-1	TRBJ1-1	-	SGSPGNTEAF
TRBV4-1	TRBJ1-5	-	ASSQANRRINQPQH